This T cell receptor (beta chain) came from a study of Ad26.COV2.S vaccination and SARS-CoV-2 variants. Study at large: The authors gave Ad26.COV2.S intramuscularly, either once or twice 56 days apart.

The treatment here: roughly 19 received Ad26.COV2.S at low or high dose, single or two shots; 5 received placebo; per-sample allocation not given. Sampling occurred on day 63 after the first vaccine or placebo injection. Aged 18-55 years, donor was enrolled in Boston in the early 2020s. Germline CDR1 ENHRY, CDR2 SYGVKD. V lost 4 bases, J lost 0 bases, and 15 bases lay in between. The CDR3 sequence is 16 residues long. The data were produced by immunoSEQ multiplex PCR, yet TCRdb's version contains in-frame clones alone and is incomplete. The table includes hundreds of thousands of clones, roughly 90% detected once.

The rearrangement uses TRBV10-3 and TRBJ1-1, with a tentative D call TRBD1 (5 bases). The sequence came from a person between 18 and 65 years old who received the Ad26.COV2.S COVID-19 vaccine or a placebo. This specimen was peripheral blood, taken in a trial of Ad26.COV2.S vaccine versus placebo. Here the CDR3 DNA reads TGTGCCATCAGTGGGGCGCACCGGGGGATGAACACTGAAGCTTTCTTT. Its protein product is CAISGAHRGMNTEAFF.